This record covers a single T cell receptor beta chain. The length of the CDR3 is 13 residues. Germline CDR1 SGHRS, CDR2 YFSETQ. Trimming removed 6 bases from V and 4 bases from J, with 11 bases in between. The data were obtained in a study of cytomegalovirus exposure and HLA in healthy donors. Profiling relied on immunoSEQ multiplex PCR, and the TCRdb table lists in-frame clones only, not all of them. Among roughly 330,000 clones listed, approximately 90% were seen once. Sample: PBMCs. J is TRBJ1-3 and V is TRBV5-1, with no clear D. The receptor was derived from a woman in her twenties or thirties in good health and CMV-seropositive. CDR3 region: CASTLGGGNTIYF. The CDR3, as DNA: TGCGCCAGCACCCTGGGAGGGGGAAACACCATATATTTT.